This T cell receptor beta chain emerged from a study of OX40 agonist ivuxolimab in advanced cancers. At the level of the study: Of the participants, approximately 44% had some prior anti-PD-1, anti-PD-L1 or anti-CTLA-4 therapy, which was allowed.

The V gene's germline CDR1 is ENHRY and CDR2 SYGVKD. V was clipped by 5 bases and J by 5 bases; unmatched bases: 12. This CDR3 has 17 residues. As to this clone: Its specificity is unknown.

Study results and caveats: CD4+ T cells averaged fewer expanded clones than CD8+ T cells.

TCRdb keeps only in-frame clones here, not all; method: immunoSEQ multiplex PCR. This sample has about 60,000 clones, with around 85% found just once. The source was CD4+ or CD8+ T cells sorted from blood, collected in a trial of the OX40 agonist ivuxolimab. This chain connects TRBV10-3 to TRBJ2-3; 11 bases are shared with TRBD2. This TCR was recovered from an adult with an advanced solid tumor such as melanoma, head and neck, liver or kidney cancer. In DNA, the CDR3 is TGTGCCATCAGTCGGTCCTTAGCGGGGGGGCCCGGAGATACGCAGTATTTT. It translates to CAISRSLAGGPGDTQYF.